The 24 T cell receptor beta chains below were found in one sample sequenced in a study of shared clonotypes between healthy human individuals. Using immunoSEQ multiplex PCR, the repertoire was profiled, and TCRdb retains in-frame clones only, with some absent. The sample lists 1.6 million or so clones, approximately 98.5% occurring once. Sequencing used naive CD4+ T cells sorted from blood. Subset specified: CD45RA+ positively selected. The receptors were gathered from a man younger than 40 in good health.

This chain uses TRBV11-2 with TRBJ2-1; D gene ambiguous. Germline V gene lookup returns CDR1 SGHAT and CDR2 FQNNGV. The CDR3 runs to 16 residues. Trimming took 8 bases from V and 5 from J, leaving 22 bases between them. The CDR3 reads CASRLIGAQRDNEQFF. The CDR3 bases are TGTGCCAGCCGGCTGATCGGCGCCCAGCGCGACAATGAGCAGTTCTTC.

J is TRBJ2-3 and V is TRBV27; D not certain. Trimming pared 3 bases from V and 2 bases from J, leaving 12 bases between. Germline CDR1 and CDR2: MNHEY and SMNVEV (reference sequence). The CDR3 runs 15 residues. The CDR3 bases are TGTGCCAGCAGTTTGGGCTTCTCCGTCACAGATACGCAGTATTTT. Translation: CASSLGFSVTDTQYF.

The chain uses TRBV11-2 and TRBJ2-7, with D perhaps assigned TRBD1 or TRBD2 (5 bases each). The CDR3 runs 15 residues. CDR1 is SGHAT, CDR2 FQNNGV, per germline. With 2 bases removed from V and 6 bases from J, the gap between germline ends came to 17 bases. Written as DNA, the CDR3 is TGTGCCAGCAGCTTAAATATCGGGGACGGCATCGAGCAGTACTTC. Protein product: CASSLNIGDGIEQYF.

The genes are TRBV2 and TRBJ2-7, with D possibly matching TRBD1 (5 bases). V was shortened by 8 bases and J by 2 bases, with 25 bases between the two germline ends. The CDR3 covers 17 residues. CDR1 is SNHLY and CDR2 is FYNNEI in the germline V gene. CDR3 amino acids: CASFGLQGKRPPYEQYF. The CDR3 DNA reads TGTGCCAGCTTCGGTCTCCAGGGAAAACGGCCCCCCTACGAGCAGTACTTC.

The chain carries TRBV7-9 and TRBJ2-7, with D perhaps matching TRBD1 (6 bases). This CDR3 region has 13 residues. Germline V lookup: CDR1 SEHNR, CDR2 FQNEAQ (reference sequence). V lost 4 bases, J lost 2 bases, and 9 bases lay in between. CDR3 loop: CASSSQGTYEQYF. The DNA for the CDR3 is TGTGCCAGCAGCTCACAGGGTACCTACGAGCAGTACTTC.

Of note for this clone: This specimen includes other DNA sequences encoding the same CDR3. The V call is TRBV5-1, the J call TRBJ2-7; D perhaps matches TRBD1 (6 bases). Germline CDR1 reads SGHRS; CDR2 reads YFSETQ. The CDR3 has 15 amino acids. Trimming cost V 0 bases and J 0 bases, with 10 bases left between them. The CDR3 reads CASSLGAGVSYEQYF. CDR3 coding DNA: TGCGCCAGCAGCTTGGGGGCAGGGGTCTCCTACGAGCAGTACTTC.

V usage is TRBV7-8 and J usage is TRBJ1-2, with a possible D match to TRBD1 (6 bases). Trimming removed 5 bases from V and 8 bases from J, with 21 bases in between. Germline-derived CDR1 and CDR2 are SGHVS and FQNEAQ. The CDR3 extends over 15 amino acids. The DNA of the CDR3 is TGTGCCAGCAGCCCCGAAACCATAACAGGGCGCGGCTACACCTTC. This sequence encodes CASSPETITGRGYTF.

V and J are TRBV7-2 and TRBJ1-2; 9 bases line up with TRBD1. CDR3 length equals 16 residues. The J segment lost 8 bases and the V segment lost 2 bases, leaving 12 bases of the junction unmatched. CDR1 is SGHTA and CDR2 is FQGNSA in the germline V gene. The CDR3 DNA sequence: TGTGCCAGCAGCTTATTGGGTCCCGGACAGGGGTACGGCTACACCTTC. Translating it yields CASSLLGPGQGYGYTF.

Concerning this clone: The same CDR3 is also encoded by other DNA sequences in this sample. The chain uses TRBV29-1 and TRBJ2-1, with D uncertain. V lost 0 bases and J lost 3, with 3 bases in between. The CDR3 is made up of 12 amino acids. CDR1 and CDR2 (germline): SQVTM, ANQGSEA. The CDR3 coding sequence is TGCAGCGTTGAAGAAGGCTACAATGAGCAGTTCTTC. This encodes CSVEEGYNEQFF.

The rearrangement joins TRBV14 to TRBJ2-5, with 7 bases identical to TRBD1. The CDR3 extends over 17 amino acids. Germline-derived CDR1 and CDR2 are SGHDN and FVKESK. Losses at the gene ends were 1 base for V and 1 base for J; bases not matched to a gene: 9. The CDR3 loop reads CASSQGWDSIVQETQYF. The CDR3 DNA is TGTGCCAGCAGCCAAGGCTGGGACAGCATCGTCCAAGAGACCCAGTACTTC.

The chain is built from TRBV19 and TRBJ2-3; possibly TRBD2 for D (5 bases). Germline-derived CDR1 and CDR2 are LNHDA and SQIVND (reference sequence). The ends were cut back, 1 base at V and 2 bases at J, with 10 bases in the middle. The CDR3 runs 15 residues. As DNA, the CDR3 is TGTGCCAGTAGTATAGTATCCGGGAACACAGATACGCAGTATTTT. It encodes CASSIVSGNTDTQYF.

This chain uses TRBV5-6 with TRBJ2-1; 12 positions agree with TRBD2. V lost 1 base and J lost 1; bases outside the gene matches: 6. CDR3 length: 18 amino acids. Germline V gene sequence: CDR1 SGHDT, CDR2 YYEEEE. The CDR3: CASSLFASGRASYNEQFF. In DNA, the CDR3 is TGTGCCAGCAGCTTGTTTGCTAGCGGGAGGGCTTCCTACAATGAGCAGTTCTTC.

The V and J genes are TRBV18 and TRBJ1-1; a possible D gene is TRBD1 (5 bases). CDR1 and CDR2 (germline): KGHSH, LQKENI. V lost 5 bases and J lost 1, with 11 bases in between. The CDR3 is made up of 14 amino acids. The CDR3 nucleotides read TGTGCCAGCTCAAAGGACGGACAGAACACTGAAGCTTTCTTT. This sequence encodes CASSKDGQNTEAFF.

About this clone: Other DNA sequences in the same sample also yield this CDR3. CDR3 bases: TGCGCCAGCAGCTTGGTGGGGGCCACAGATACGCAGTATTTT. Amino acid sequence: CASSLVGATDTQYF. The rearrangement joins TRBV5-1 to TRBJ2-3; weak D call: TRBD1 (6 bases). The V gene lost 0 bases and the J gene lost 2 bases, with 7 bases spanning the gap. The CDR3 runs to 14 residues. Germline CDR1 SGHRS, CDR2 YFSETQ.

V gene TRBV6-1 combines with J gene TRBJ2-1; perhaps TRBD2 as D (5 bases). The CDR3 has 13 residues. Germline V gives CDR1 MNHNS, CDR2 SASEGT. The V gene lost 6 bases and the J gene lost 9 bases, with 15 bases spanning the gap. The CDR3 loop reads CASRLSGPGEQFF. CDR3 bases: TGTGCCAGCAGGCTAAGCGGACCGGGTGAGCAGTTCTTC.

In the case of this clone: The sample contains more than one DNA sequence encoding this CDR3. This chain connects TRBV6-1 to TRBJ1-2, with 7 nucleotides matching TRBD1. V lost 5 bases, J lost 1 base, and 1 base stayed unmatched. The length of the CDR3 is 13 residues. Looked up from germline, CDR1 is MNHNS and CDR2 is SASEGT. CDR3 amino acids: CASSRDSNYGYTF. The CDR3 DNA sequence: TGTGCCAGCAGTAGGGACAGTAACTATGGCTACACCTTC.

V usage is TRBV9 and J usage is TRBJ2-2; TRBD2 might be the D (6 bases). Germline CDR1 is SGDLS and CDR2 is YYNGEE. This CDR3 region has 16 residues. The ends were cut back, 2 bases at V and 0 bases at J, with 11 bases in the middle. Here the CDR3 DNA reads TGTGCCAGCAGCGTCGGCGGGACTCCGAACACCGGGGAGCTGTTTTTT. As protein: CASSVGGTPNTGELFF.

This chain links TRBV19 with TRBJ1-4; D is ambiguous. Trimming took off 5 bases at V and 0 bases at J, with 7 bases between the two ends. The germline V gene has CDR1 LNHDA and CDR2 SQIVND (reference sequence). The CDR3 loop spans 14 amino acids. In nucleotides, the CDR3 is TGTGCCAGTAGTTTGCAGTCAACTAATGAAAAACTGTTTTTT. Its protein is CASSLQSTNEKLFF. The whole variable domain, filled in from reference TRBV19 and TRBJ1-4, reads DGGITQSPKYLFRKEGQNVTLSCEQNLNHDAMYWYRQDPGQGLRLIYYSQIVNDFQKGDIAEGYSVSREKKESFPLTVTSAQKNPTAFYLCASSLQSTNEKLFFGSGTQLSVL.

This chain connects TRBV7-9 to TRBJ1-3; D gene ambiguous. V lost 3 bases and J 0 bases, leaving 9 bases between the germline ends. Germline assignment: CDR1 SEHNR and CDR2 FQNEAQ (reference sequence). The CDR3 consists of 15 residues. CDR3 in DNA: TGTGCCAGCAGCTTCGCTTGGGACTCTGGAAACACCATATATTTT. Its protein product is CASSFAWDSGNTIYF.

The CDR3: CSVYSRRGYETQYF. For the CDR3, the DNA is TGCAGCGTTTATTCCAGGAGGGGTTACGAGACCCAGTACTTC. V and J are TRBV29-1 and TRBJ2-5, with D possibly being TRBD2 (6 bases). The CDR3 is 14 amino acids. Germline V gene data show CDR1 as SQVTM and CDR2 as ANQGSEA. Trimming removed 5 bases from V and 5 bases from J, with 18 bases in between.

In regard to this clone: One end of the junction fails to match germline, which may point to a read error. The J gene is TRBJ1-4, the V gene TRBV20-1; 7 bases align to TRBD1. The CDR3 has 11 amino acids. The V gene's germline CDR1 is DFQATT and CDR2 SNEGSKA (reference sequence). Here the CDR3 DNA reads TGCAGTGCTAGAGAGAAGACCGGGACAGTCTTT. Encoded protein: CSAREKTGTVF.

The chain employs TRBV10-2 and TRBJ1-1; TRBD1 matches at 7 bases. The CDR3 spans 12 residues. Germline-derived CDR1 and CDR2 are WSHSY and SAAADI. V gave up 9 bases and J gave up 5 bases; unmatched junction bases: 6. The CDR3 protein is CASNRGETEAFF. CDR3 DNA: TGCGCCAGTAACAGGGGTGAGACTGAAGCTTTCTTT.

The chain has TRBV5-4 and TRBJ1-1, with TRBD1 matching over 9 bases. With 4 bases clipped from V and 2 bases from J, the junction kept 3 bases outside the gene matches. The CDR3 sequence is 14 residues long. Germline loops: CDR1 SGHNT, CDR2 YYREEE (reference sequence). This CDR3 reads CASSVQGANTEAFF. DNA for the CDR3: TGTGCCAGCAGCGTACAGGGGGCAAACACTGAAGCTTTCTTT.

This chain uses TRBV4-3 with TRBJ2-6, with D tentatively TRBD2 (5 bases). V lost 1 base to trimming and J lost 0 bases, with 7 bases between them. The CDR3 is 16 amino acids. Germline values: CDR1 LGHNA, CDR2 YSLEER. The CDR3 coding sequence is TGCGCCAGCAGCCAAGGTCTAGCCTCTGGGGCCAACGTCCTGACTTTC. Translation gives CASSQGLASGANVLTF.